The following is a T cell receptor beta chain sequence with its context. The data belong to a study of blood T cell repertoires in COVID-19. Whole-study context: Sites across the United States, Italy and Spain contributed samples from acute and convalescent COVID-19. T cells, B-cell-depleted T cells, or PBMCs provided the cDNA or gDNA that served as material.

Germline lookup yields CDR1 LGHDT and CDR2 YNNKEL (reference sequence). This CDR3 has 17 residues. V shed 0 bases, J shed 3 bases, and the junction held 6 bases outside the gene matches. Method: immunoSEQ multiplex PCR; TCRdb's copy keeps in-frame clones and lacks some. The sample comprises over 450,000 clones, roughly 87% of which are singletons, and roughly 0.9% rests with the top ten. The chain joins TRBV3-1 (or the pseudogene TRBV3-2) to TRBJ2-2, with TRBD2 identical over 8 bases. The TCR comes from a man between 18 and 35 years old with COVID-19, enrolled during active disease. The sequencing input was peripheral blood. CDR3 DNA: TGTGCCAGCAGCCAAGAAGGCCAGCGGGGGTACACCGGGGAGCTGTTTTTT. Protein sequence: CASSQEGQRGYTGELFF.